A single sample gave rise to the 11 T cell receptor beta chains below, sequenced in a study of human versus mouse CDR3 diversity and MHC coevolution. Clones were read by immunoSEQ multiplex PCR, and TCRdb kept only the in-frame ones, dropping some. The sample has around 74,000 clones; just under 95% are singletons. Sequencing used naive CD4+ T cells from blood. This sample's subset: CD45RO-negative CD62L-positive naive CD4 T cells. The receptor set was obtained from a person aged 25-75 years in good health.

The V call is TRBV4-1, the J call TRBJ1-4, with 8 positions matching TRBD1. V was pared by 5 bases and J by 8 bases, with 10 bases of the junction left unmatched. Germline V CDR1 and CDR2: MGHRA, YSYEKL. There are 15 residues in the CDR3. CDR3 DNA sequence: TGCGCCAGCAGCTCACTGGGCAGGGGGCGCGAAAAACTGTTTTTT. As protein: CASSSLGRGREKLFF.

The chain joins TRBV27 to TRBJ1-1; D perhaps matches TRBD1 (6 bases). The CDR3 is 15 residues long. Trimming took 0 bases from V and 0 from J, leaving 8 bases between them. Germline lookup yields CDR1 MNHEY and CDR2 SMNVEV (reference sequence). The CDR3 coding sequence is TGTGCCAGCAGTTTATCGCGGGGGCTGAACACTGAAGCTTTCTTT. The encoded protein is CASSLSRGLNTEAFF.

The chain has TRBV7-3 and TRBJ2-5, with D possibly matching TRBD1 (6 bases). The DNA end favors TRBJ2-7, so the J call may be wrong. The germline gives CDR1 SGHTA, CDR2 FQGTGA. CDR3 size: 15 residues. The CDR3 is CASSQAWGQLVEQYF. CDR3 bases: TGTGCCAGCAGCCAAGCCTGGGGGCAATTAGTCGAGCAGTACTTC.

The gene calls are TRBV4-1 and TRBJ2-7; 7 bases fit TRBD1. The junction had 16 bases not matched to a gene; V was cut back by 1 base and J by 4 bases. The CDR3 sequence is 18 residues long. Per germline, CDR1 MGHRA and CDR2 YSYEKL. CDR3 DNA sequence: TGCGCCAGCAGCCAAGGGATTGGAAACCGGGACAGATTTTACGAGCAGTACTTC. Translating it yields CASSQGIGNRDRFYEQYF.

The J gene is TRBJ2-6, the V gene TRBV30, with 8 bases fitting TRBD1. Germline V gene data show CDR1 as GTSNPN and CDR2 as SVGIG (reference sequence). The CDR3 is 18 amino acids. The J segment lost 4 bases and the V segment lost 1 base, leaving 12 bases of the junction unmatched. CDR3 region: CAWSGIRTGRSGANVLTF. In DNA form, the CDR3 reads TGTGCCTGGAGTGGGATAAGGACAGGGCGTTCCGGGGCCAACGTCCTGACTTTC.

The chain combines TRBV28 with TRBJ1-1, with unresolved D. V lost 2 bases to trimming and J lost 6 bases, with 19 bases between them. Germline V CDR1 and CDR2: MDHEN, SYDVKM. CDR3 length: 16 residues. The CDR3 sequence: CASSLSTPTVRAEAFF. Here the CDR3 DNA reads TGTGCCAGCAGTTTAAGCACGCCAACTGTCCGCGCTGAAGCTTTCTTT.

This rearrangement joins TRBV6-6 to TRBJ2-2; tentatively, D is TRBD2 (5 bases). This CDR3 contains 14 residues. Trimming pared 5 bases from V and 6 bases from J, leaving 13 bases between. Germline assignment: CDR1 MNHNY and CDR2 SVGAGI (reference sequence). CDR3 amino acids: CASSTGVPAGELFF. DNA for the CDR3: TGTGCCAGCAGTACCGGGGTCCCGGCCGGGGAGCTGTTTTTT.

The gene calls are TRBV2 and TRBJ1-2, with D possibly matching TRBD1 (5 bases). The CDR3 has 13 amino acids. In germline, CDR1 is SNHLY, CDR2 FYNNEI. V was pared by 5 bases and J by 8 bases, with 15 bases between. The CDR3 DNA reads TGTGCCAGCAGTCTAAGGGGTACTAGCGGCTACACCTTC. Encoded protein: CASSLRGTSGYTF.

This chain uses TRBV7-2 with TRBJ2-1; 7 bases align to TRBD1. The germline V gene has CDR1 SGHTA and CDR2 FQGNSA. V was pared by 1 base and J by 8 bases, with 5 bases of the junction left unmatched. The CDR3 length is 14 residues. The DNA for the CDR3 is TGTGCCAGCAGCTTAGGACAGGGTTCGGATGAGCAGTTCTTC. Amino acids: CASSLGQGSDEQFF. Full variable domain (remainder filled in from reference TRBV7-2 and TRBJ2-1): GAGVSQSPSNKVTEKGKDVELRCDPISGHTALYWYRQSLGQGLEFLIYFQGNSAPDKSGLPSDRFSAERTGGSVSTLTIQRTQQEDSAVYLCASSLGQGSDEQFFGPGTRLTVL.

The chain is built from TRBV18 and TRBJ2-7; 7 positions agree with TRBD1. Germline V CDR1 and CDR2: KGHSH, LQKENI. Losses at the gene ends were 4 bases for V and 3 bases for J; bases not matched to a gene: 3. The CDR3 runs to 13 residues. The CDR3 coding sequence is TGTGCCAGCTCACGGGACAGATTCTACGAGCAGTACTTC. This codes for CASSRDRFYEQYF. Complete variable domain (other parts from reference TRBV18 and TRBJ2-7): NAGVMQNPRHLVRRRGQEARLRCSPMKGHSHVYWYRQLPEEGLKFMVYLQKENIIDESGMPKERFSAEFPKEGPSILRIQQVVRGDSAAYFCASSRDRFYEQYFGPGTRLTVT.

This chain uses TRBV19 with TRBJ2-1; TRBD2 agrees at 12 bases. CDR1 is LNHDA, CDR2 SQIVND, per germline (reference sequence). The CDR3 spans 16 residues. The J segment lost 4 bases and the V segment lost 6 bases, leaving 7 bases of the junction unmatched. CDR3 in amino acids: CASSFLAGGRYNEQFF. The DNA for the CDR3 is TGTGCCAGTAGCTTTCTAGCGGGAGGGCGTTACAATGAGCAGTTCTTC. The variable domain in full, completed from reference TRBV19 and TRBJ2-1, reads DGGITQSPKYLFRKEGQNVTLSCEQNLNHDAMYWYRQDPGQGLRLIYYSQIVNDFQKGDIAEGYSVSREKKESFPLTVTSAQKNPTAFYLCASSFLAGGRYNEQFFGPGTRLTVL.